This T cell receptor beta chain emerged from a study of CD8+CD57+ T cells in acquired aplastic anemia. At the level of the study: DNA recovered from sorted CD4+ and CD8+ cells had a mean of around 3.3 ug. Findings and caveats of the study: Patients and controls were found to share some 30 CD8+ CDR3 sequences.

Genomic DNA, serving as template, underwent TCR beta VDJ and CDR3 profiling. TCRdb recomputed calls from the reads with MiXCR, one row per CDR3 protein. This sample has roughly 190,000 distinct CDR3 sequences, with less than 60% found just once. All patients picked for sequencing had shown, by flow cytometry, an expansion of CD8+CD57+ cells. Sampling of blood occurred while the patients had still received no therapy. This clonotype was observed many times. The antigen remains undetermined. Germline V gene sequence: CDR1 ENHRY, CDR2 SYGVKD. V was pared by 0 bases and J by 5 bases, with 10 bases between. This CDR3 region has 14 residues.

The sequencing input was sorted CD4+, CD8+, or CD8+CD57+ T cells (not recorded which) from PBMCs. The TCR was taken from a human donor with aplastic anemia. The chain recombines TRBV10-3 with TRBJ2-5; either TRBD1 or TRBD2 may fit D (5 bases each). The DNA for the CDR3 is TGTGCCATCAGTGAGTCTGGGGGAGAGGAGACCCAGTACTTC. It encodes CAISESGGEETQYF.